This T cell receptor (beta chain) was identified in a study of T cell responses to AZD1222 COVID-19 vaccine. Study outcomes and limitations: Across spike, vaccine-associated CD4 TCRs were found, dominant at 160-218 and 743-854. All repertoire sampling was performed exclusively after the peak T cell response.

Points on this clone: The antigen is undetermined.

V lost 2 bases to trimming and J lost 4 bases; unmatched junction nucleotides: 4. Germline CDR1 and CDR2: MNHNS and SASEGT. The CDR3 totals 15 residues. Sequenced by immunoSEQ multiplex PCR; TCRdb stores in-frame clones only, minus some. The repertoire has just under 90,000 clones, roughly 88% of them found once; the top ten carry around 5.5%. The sequence derives from an adult in good health. Sample: peripheral blood, taken on day 0 of AZD1222 vaccination. The rearrangement joins TRBV6-1 to TRBJ1-3; 8 nucleotides line up with TRBD1. This CDR3 is CASSEQGAFGNTIYF. The CDR3, as DNA: TGTGCCAGCAGTGAACAGGGGGCTTTCGGAAACACCATATATTTT.